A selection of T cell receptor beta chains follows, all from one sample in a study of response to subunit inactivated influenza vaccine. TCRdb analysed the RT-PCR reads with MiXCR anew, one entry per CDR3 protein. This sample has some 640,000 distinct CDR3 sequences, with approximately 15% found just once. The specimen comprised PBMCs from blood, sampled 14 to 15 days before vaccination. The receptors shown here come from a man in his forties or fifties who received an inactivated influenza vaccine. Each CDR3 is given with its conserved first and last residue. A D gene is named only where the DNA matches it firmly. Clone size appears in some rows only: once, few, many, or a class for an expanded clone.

CATSRANPSGNLVEQYF,TGTGCCACCAGCAGAGCCAACCCTTCAGGCAACCTTGTCGAGCAGTACTTC,NA,17,TRBV15,TRBJ2-7,NA
CATSPLTSTDTQYF,TGTGCCACCTCACCACTTACAAGCACAGATACGCAGTATTTT,NA,14,TRBV18,TRBJ2-3,NA
CASNLGQGAYNEQFF,TGTGCCAGCAACTTGGGACAGGGTGCCTACAATGAGCAGTTCTTC,TRBD1,15,TRBV7-9,TRBJ2-1,NA
CSAREAGLDQPQHF,TGCAGTGCTAGAGAGGCGGGGTTGGATCAGCCCCAGCATTTT,NA,14,TRBV20-1,TRBJ1-5,NA
CSARVGSSYNEQFF,TGCAGTGCTAGAGTGGGGAGCTCCTACAATGAGCAGTTCTTC,NA,14,TRBV20-1,TRBJ2-1,NA
CASRETGVGANVLTF,TGTGCCAGCAGGGAAACAGGGGTCGGGGCCAACGTCCTGACTTTC,TRBD1,15,TRBV13,TRBJ2-6,NA
CATSREAGTEHEQFF,TGTGCCACCAGCAGAGAAGCGGGGACGGAGCATGAGCAGTTCTTC,TRBD2,15,TRBV15,TRBJ2-1,many
CASSLGLTSGSETQYF,TGTGCCAGCAGCTTAGGGCTGACTAGCGGGAGTGAGACCCAGTACTTC,TRBD2,16,TRBV11-2,TRBJ2-5,NA
CASSVEGTSNYEQYF,TGTGCCAGCAGCGTAGAAGGGACTAGCAACTACGAGCAGTACTTC,TRBD2,15,TRBV9,TRBJ2-7,NA
CASSWGLAGDTLRTGELFF,TGCGCCAGCAGCTGGGGACTAGCGGGAGATACCCTTAGGACCGGGGAGCTGTTTTTT,TRBD2,19,TRBV5-1,TRBJ2-2,few
CASSLSPGSEEKLFF,TGCGCCAGCAGCTTGAGTCCAGGGAGTGAGGAAAAACTGTTTTTT,NA,15,TRBV5-1,TRBJ1-4,many
CASSEISSSETQYF,TGTGCCAGCAGTGAAATCAGTAGCTCGGAGACCCAGTACTTC,NA,14,TRBV25-1,TRBJ2-5,many
CASRSPSTDTQYF,TGCGCCAGTCGAAGCCCTAGCACAGATACGCAGTATTTT,NA,13,TRBV10-2,TRBJ2-3,many
CASSGTGSGSYNEQFF,TGCGCCAGCAGCGGGACAGGGTCGGGCTCCTACAATGAGCAGTTCTTC,TRBD1,16,TRBV5-1,TRBJ2-1,many
CSVRDRVNSYEQYF,TGCAGCGTTAGGGACAGGGTCAACTCCTACGAGCAGTACTTC,TRBD1,14,TRBV29-1,TRBJ2-7,NA
CASSRISETQYF,TGTGCCAGCAGTCGCATTAGTGAGACCCAGTACTTC,NA,12,TRBV12-3/TRBV12-4,TRBJ2-5,few